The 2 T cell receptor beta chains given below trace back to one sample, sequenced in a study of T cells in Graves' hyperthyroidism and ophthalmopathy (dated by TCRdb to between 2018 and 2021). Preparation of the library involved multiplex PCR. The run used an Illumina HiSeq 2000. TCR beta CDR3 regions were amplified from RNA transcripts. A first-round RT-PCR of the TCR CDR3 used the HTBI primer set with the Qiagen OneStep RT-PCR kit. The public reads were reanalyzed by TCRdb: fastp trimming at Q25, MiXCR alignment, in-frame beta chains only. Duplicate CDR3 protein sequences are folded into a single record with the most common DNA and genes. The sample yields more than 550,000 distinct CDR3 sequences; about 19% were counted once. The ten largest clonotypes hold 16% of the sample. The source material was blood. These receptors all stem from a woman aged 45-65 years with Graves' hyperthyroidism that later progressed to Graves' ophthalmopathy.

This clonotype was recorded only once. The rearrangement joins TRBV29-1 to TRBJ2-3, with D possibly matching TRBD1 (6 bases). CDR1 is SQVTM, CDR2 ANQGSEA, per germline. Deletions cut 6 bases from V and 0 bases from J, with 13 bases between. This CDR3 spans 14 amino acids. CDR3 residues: CSVGGQMSTDTQYF. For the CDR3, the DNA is TGCAGCGTAGGTGGACAGATGAGCACAGATACGCAGTATTTT.

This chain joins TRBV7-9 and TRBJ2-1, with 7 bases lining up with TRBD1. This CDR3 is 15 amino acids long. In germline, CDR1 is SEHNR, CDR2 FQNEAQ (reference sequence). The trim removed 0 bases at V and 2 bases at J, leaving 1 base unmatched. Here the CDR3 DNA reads TGTGCCAGCAGCTTAGCAACAGGGGCCTACAATGAGCAGTTCTTC. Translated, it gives CASSLATGAYNEQFF.